The clone carrying this TCR beta chain was observed a handful of times. The sample is drawn from a study of blood T cell repertoires in COVID-19. Turning to the study itself: Sites in the United States, Italy and Spain provided acute and convalescent COVID-19 samples. The cDNA or gDNA used as material had been derived from T cells, B-cell-depleted T cells, or PBMCs.

The authors' processing: Researchers report that nucleated cell counts were estimated from reference gene primer amplification. Data came from immunoSEQ multiplex PCR; TCRdb stores just in-frame clones and leaves some out. From that table come the V and J calls and clone size; the DNA was used to work out D and trimming. The sample lists 120,000 or so clones, about 85% seen once, with roughly 6.7% in the top ten. After removal of 0 bases from V and 12 bases from J, the junction contained 17 bases not matched to a gene. CDR1 and CDR2 from the germline V gene are MNHEY and SVGEGT. The CDR3 is 17 residues long.

The source material was peripheral blood. J is TRBJ2-1 and V is TRBV6-2 or TRBV6-3, with TRBD2 matching over 7 bases. The TCR was taken from a man older than 75 with active or convalescent COVID-19. CDR3 residues: CASSYSGAGNYRSGQFF. The CDR3 DNA follows: TGTGCCAGCAGTTACTCCGGAGCGGGGAACTACAGAAGTGGGCAGTTCTTC.